A selection of T cell receptor beta chains follows, all from one sample in a study of blood T cells in healthy people across ages. TCRdb reprocessed the 5' RACE reads with MiXCR, giving one entry per CDR3 protein. The table has 600,000 to 1,000,000 distinct CDR3 sequences, roughly 25% seen once; the top ten hold under 4%. The sample was also reused in another study, on T cells of mothers and their children.

Sequencing was carried out using blood. These TCRs come from a boy aged 5-17 years in good health. Both conserved end residues are part of each CDR3. The D gene is left open where the match is weak. Rows may omit the clone size; those that give it use once, few, many or a size class.

v_call: TRBV7-7
j_call: TRBJ2-3
d_call: -
clone_size: -
cdr3_nt: TGTGCTAGCAGCTTAGGCCCGAATTCGATAGACCCAGATACGCAGTATTTT
cdr3_aa: CASSLGPNSIDPDTQYF

v_call: TRBV12-3/TRBV12-4
j_call: TRBJ2-1
d_call: TRBD2
clone_size: few
cdr3_nt: TGTGCCAGCAGTTTAGCTGCTGCGGGGGGGCTCGGTGAGCAGTTCTTC
cdr3_aa: CASSLAAAGGLGEQFF

v_call: TRBV7-9
j_call: TRBJ1-1
d_call: -
clone_size: few
cdr3_nt: TGTGCCAGCAGCTCCGAACTCAGAACAGTAGGGACTGAAGCTTTCTTT
cdr3_aa: CASSSELRTVGTEAFF

v_call: TRBV20-1
j_call: TRBJ2-1
d_call: TRBD2
clone_size: -
cdr3_nt: TGCAGTGCTACGGAGCGGGAGGGAAATTACAATGAGCAGTTCTTC
cdr3_aa: CSATEREGNYNEQFF

v_call: TRBV6-2/TRBV6-3
j_call: TRBJ2-2
d_call: -
clone_size: -
cdr3_nt: TGTGCCAGCAGTTATCTAACCCGGGAGCTGTTTTTT
cdr3_aa: CASSYLTRELFF

v_call: TRBV29-1
j_call: TRBJ1-1
d_call: -
clone_size: -
cdr3_nt: TGCAACGTTCATACGGACACTGAAGCTTTCTTT
cdr3_aa: CNVHTDTEAFF

v_call: TRBV6-2/TRBV6-3
j_call: TRBJ2-1
d_call: -
clone_size: -
cdr3_nt: TGTGCCAGCAGTTACTCCAGGGGTAGCTACAATGAGCAGTTCTTC
cdr3_aa: CASSYSRGSYNEQFF

v_call: TRBV15
j_call: TRBJ2-1
d_call: -
clone_size: -
cdr3_nt: TGTGCCACCAGCAGAGATCGGGGATTTGCCTACAATGAGCAGTTCTTC
cdr3_aa: CATSRDRGFAYNEQFF

v_call: TRBV28
j_call: TRBJ1-6
d_call: -
clone_size: many
cdr3_nt: TGTGCCAGCAGCCTCCGGTCACCCCTCCACTTT
cdr3_aa: CASSLRSPLHF

v_call: TRBV5-1
j_call: TRBJ2-5
d_call: -
clone_size: -
cdr3_nt: TGCGCCAGCAGCTTGGAAGGTGGGGGACCCCAAGAGACCCAGTACTTC
cdr3_aa: CASSLEGGGPQETQYF

v_call: TRBV4-3
j_call: TRBJ1-4
d_call: -
clone_size: many
cdr3_nt: TGCGCCAGCAGCCAAGATGTCAGGGCAGGATCGGGAAAACTGTTTTTT
cdr3_aa: CASSQDVRAGSGKLFF

v_call: TRBV6-1
j_call: TRBJ2-6
d_call: TRBD1
clone_size: few
cdr3_nt: TGTGCCAGCACAAGGACGGACAGGGCGAATTCTGGGGCCAACGTCCTGACTTTC
cdr3_aa: CASTRTDRANSGANVLTF

v_call: TRBV5-1
j_call: TRBJ2-3
d_call: -
clone_size: -
cdr3_nt: TGCGCCAGCAGCTTCATTGCAGGGGGCACAGATACGCAGTATTTT
cdr3_aa: CASSFIAGGTDTQYF

v_call: TRBV7-2
j_call: TRBJ2-7
d_call: -
clone_size: few
cdr3_nt: TGTGCCAGCAGCTGGGAGGGACAGTACGAGCAGTACTTC
cdr3_aa: CASSWEGQYEQYF

v_call: TRBV7-3
j_call: TRBJ2-5
d_call: -
clone_size: once
cdr3_nt: TGTGCCAGCAGCCGACAGGGAGGCCCCCAAGAGACCCAGTACTTC
cdr3_aa: CASSRQGGPQETQYF

v_call: TRBV24-1
j_call: TRBJ2-1
d_call: -
clone_size: few
cdr3_nt: TGTGCCACCAGTGATTCTCACACAAGCTCCTACAATGAGCAGTTCTTC
cdr3_aa: CATSDSHTSSYNEQFF

v_call: TRBV6-2/TRBV6-3
j_call: TRBJ2-7
d_call: TRBD2
clone_size: -
cdr3_nt: TGTGCCAGCAGACTAGCGGCCGAGCAGTACTTC
cdr3_aa: CASRLAAEQYF

v_call: TRBV27
j_call: TRBJ1-4
d_call: TRBD1
clone_size: -
cdr3_nt: TGTACCAGCACCTCAGGGGGCGCGAGTGAAAAACTGTTTTTT
cdr3_aa: CTSTSGGASEKLFF

v_call: TRBV7-3
j_call: TRBJ2-5
d_call: TRBD2
clone_size: -
cdr3_nt: TGTGCCAGCAGCCCGGAAGGACTAGCGGAAGAGACCCAGTACTTC
cdr3_aa: CASSPEGLAEETQYF

v_call: TRBV27
j_call: TRBJ1-6
d_call: -
clone_size: -
cdr3_nt: TGTGCCAGCAGTGACGTCAGGGATTCACCCCTCCACTTT
cdr3_aa: CASSDVRDSPLHF

v_call: TRBV7-9
j_call: TRBJ1-1
d_call: -
clone_size: -
cdr3_nt: TGTGCCAGCAGCCCGAAGGCGGTGGGGGCTTTCTTT
cdr3_aa: CASSPKAVGAFF

v_call: TRBV27
j_call: TRBJ1-3
d_call: -
clone_size: few
cdr3_nt: TGTGCCAGCAAAGGCGGCAGGGGTGGCGGAAACACCATATATTTT
cdr3_aa: CASKGGRGGGNTIYF

v_call: TRBV5-1
j_call: TRBJ2-3
d_call: TRBD2
clone_size: -
cdr3_nt: TGCGCCAGCAGCGACCTAGCGGGCACAGATACGCAGTATTTT
cdr3_aa: CASSDLAGTDTQYF

v_call: TRBV29-1
j_call: TRBJ2-7
d_call: -
clone_size: few
cdr3_nt: TGCAGCGTGACAGGTGTCAACTCCTACGAGCAGTACTTC
cdr3_aa: CSVTGVNSYEQYF

v_call: TRBV29-1
j_call: TRBJ2-1
d_call: TRBD2
clone_size: -
cdr3_nt: TGCAGCGTTGTCGGAGGGGAGGGGATATACAATGAGCAGTTCTTC
cdr3_aa: CSVVGGEGIYNEQFF

v_call: TRBV6-1
j_call: TRBJ2-4
d_call: -
clone_size: -
cdr3_nt: TGTGCCAGCAGTGAAGACCGGGGGTATGTGTACTTC
cdr3_aa: CASSEDRGYVYF

v_call: TRBV7-9
j_call: TRBJ2-1
d_call: TRBD2
clone_size: -
cdr3_nt: TGTGCCAGCAGCTCAAGGGAGGGCGTTTACAATGAGCAGTTCTTC
cdr3_aa: CASSSREGVYNEQFF

v_call: TRBV7-2
j_call: TRBJ1-1
d_call: TRBD1
clone_size: few
cdr3_nt: TGTGCCAGCAGCTTTGGGACAGGGGGCCCCGAAGCTTTCTTT
cdr3_aa: CASSFGTGGPEAFF

v_call: TRBV12-3/TRBV12-4
j_call: TRBJ2-5
d_call: -
clone_size: many
cdr3_nt: TGTGCCACCCAGGGGAACCAAGAGACCCAGTACTTC
cdr3_aa: CATQGNQETQYF

v_call: TRBV20-1
j_call: TRBJ2-7
d_call: TRBD2
clone_size: -
cdr3_nt: TGCAGTGCTAGAAGGTCTAGCGGTGACTACGAGCAGTACTTC
cdr3_aa: CSARRSSGDYEQYF

v_call: TRBV29-1
j_call: TRBJ2-5
d_call: TRBD2
clone_size: -
cdr3_nt: TGCAGCGTTATAGTGAGTCCGGGAGGGCGTGCGCGTTTGGAGACCCAGTACTTC
cdr3_aa: CSVIVSPGGRARLETQYF

v_call: TRBV15
j_call: TRBJ2-3
d_call: -
clone_size: -
cdr3_nt: TGTGCCACCAGCAGAGTGGACCTCGCAGATACGCAGTATTTT
cdr3_aa: CATSRVDLADTQYF

v_call: TRBV6-5
j_call: TRBJ2-3
d_call: -
clone_size: -
cdr3_nt: TGTGCTACCCGGGGCGGTAGCACAGATACGCAGTATTTT
cdr3_aa: CATRGGSTDTQYF

v_call: TRBV28
j_call: TRBJ1-5
d_call: -
clone_size: few
cdr3_nt: TGTGCCAGCAATCGCAGGAGGCAGGGTCAGCCCCAGCATTTT
cdr3_aa: CASNRRRQGQPQHF

v_call: TRBV6-2/TRBV6-3
j_call: TRBJ2-7
d_call: TRBD1
clone_size: few
cdr3_nt: TGTGCCAGCAGTGCCGGGACAGACTACTACGAGCAGTACTTC
cdr3_aa: CASSAGTDYYEQYF

v_call: TRBV19
j_call: TRBJ2-1
d_call: -
clone_size: -
cdr3_nt: TGTGCCAGTGAAGACACTTCAATCTCCTACAATGGGCAGTTCTTC
cdr3_aa: CASEDTSISYNGQFF

v_call: TRBV10-3
j_call: TRBJ2-1
d_call: -
clone_size: few
cdr3_nt: TGTGCCATCAGTGAGCCGATCTCACAGGGTTGGTTAAATGAGCAGTTCTTC
cdr3_aa: CAISEPISQGWLNEQFF

v_call: TRBV20-1
j_call: TRBJ2-4
d_call: -
clone_size: few
cdr3_nt: TGCAGTGCCGTGAAAATGGGGGGAGGAGAAAACATTCAGTACTTC
cdr3_aa: CSAVKMGGGENIQYF

v_call: TRBV2
j_call: TRBJ1-5
d_call: -
clone_size: few
cdr3_nt: TGTGCCAGCAGTGAATCCACGTATCAGCCCCAGCATTTT
cdr3_aa: CASSESTYQPQHF

v_call: TRBV2
j_call: TRBJ1-2
d_call: TRBD1
clone_size: few
cdr3_nt: TGTGCCAGCAGTGCCGGGACAGGGGCCGGCTACACCTTC
cdr3_aa: CASSAGTGAGYTF

v_call: TRBV7-2
j_call: TRBJ2-2
d_call: -
clone_size: -
cdr3_nt: TGTGCCAGCAGCTTAGCGAGCCCGACGAACACCGGGGAGCTGTTTTTT
cdr3_aa: CASSLASPTNTGELFF

v_call: TRBV20-1
j_call: TRBJ2-7
d_call: -
clone_size: few
cdr3_nt: TGCAGTGCTGTCCCTACAGGGATCTCCTACGAGCAGTACTTC
cdr3_aa: CSAVPTGISYEQYF

v_call: TRBV19
j_call: TRBJ2-1
d_call: -
clone_size: once
cdr3_nt: TGTGCCAGTAGTATGGCATGGGGGAATGAGCAGTTCTTC
cdr3_aa: CASSMAWGNEQFF

v_call: TRBV12-3/TRBV12-4
j_call: TRBJ1-2
d_call: -
clone_size: -
cdr3_nt: TGTGCCAGCAGTTTAGCCCCACAGGTCGGATGGGGCTACACCTTC
cdr3_aa: CASSLAPQVGWGYTF

v_call: TRBV5-1
j_call: TRBJ2-5
d_call: TRBD2
clone_size: many
cdr3_nt: TGCGCCAGCAGCCCGGGGACTAGCGGGGGGAGACCCCAGTACTTC
cdr3_aa: CASSPGTSGGRPQYF

v_call: TRBV5-1
j_call: TRBJ1-2
d_call: -
clone_size: few
cdr3_nt: TGCGCCAGCAGCTTGGACAGGTTCGGCTACACCTTC
cdr3_aa: CASSLDRFGYTF

v_call: TRBV5-4
j_call: TRBJ2-1
d_call: -
clone_size: -
cdr3_nt: TGTGCCAGCAGCTTGCGTGAGCGGCCCTACAATGAGCAGTTCTTC
cdr3_aa: CASSLRERPYNEQFF

v_call: TRBV2
j_call: TRBJ1-4
d_call: -
clone_size: -
cdr3_nt: TGTGCCAGCAGTGGCTGGGACATTGCTGTTAATGAAAAACTGTTTTTT
cdr3_aa: CASSGWDIAVNEKLFF

v_call: TRBV21-1
j_call: TRBJ2-3
d_call: -
clone_size: few
cdr3_nt: TGTGCCAGCAGCAGATCGACAGGGACAGGGGAGGAGGAAGATACGCAGTATTTT
cdr3_aa: CASSRSTGTGEEEDTQYF

v_call: TRBV29-1
j_call: TRBJ2-7
d_call: -
clone_size: -
cdr3_nt: TGCAGCGTTGAAGTGGGACATTACGAGCAGTACTTC
cdr3_aa: CSVEVGHYEQYF

v_call: TRBV5-1
j_call: TRBJ2-6
d_call: TRBD1
clone_size: -
cdr3_nt: TGCGCCAGCAGTTTTCCGGGACAGGGATTAAACTCTGGGGCCAACGTCCTGACTTTC
cdr3_aa: CASSFPGQGLNSGANVLTF

v_call: TRBV7-2
j_call: TRBJ2-1
d_call: TRBD1
clone_size: -
cdr3_nt: TGTGCCAGCAGCTTCGACAGGGTGGATGAGCAGTTCTTC
cdr3_aa: CASSFDRVDEQFF